This T cell receptor beta chain emerged from a study of post-analysis software for immune sequencing data. General observations from the study: Same-batch preparations were strongly co-clustered by F measure. A handful of TRBV segments appeared more often in patients than in controls, and TRBV5-6, TRBV5-1 and TRBV20-1 were among these.

The trim removed 4 bases at V and 5 bases at J, leaving 13 bases unmatched. The length of the CDR3 is 16 residues. Per germline, CDR1 SGHRS and CDR2 YFSETQ. Libraries were made from TCR beta cDNA, and they carried unique molecular identifiers. TCRdb called the PCR reads again in MiXCR, with one record for every CDR3 protein. The data show hundreds of thousands of distinct CDR3 sequences, with about 57% seen just once and about 4.8% held by the top ten. Comments on this clonotype: Its cognate antigen is unknown.

The receptor was derived from a girl aged 10 to 17 with multiple sclerosis. Sample: blood. The chain links TRBV5-1 to TRBJ1-2; 8 nucleotides agree with TRBD1. The CDR3 reads CASSPRDRSLGYGYTF. CDR3 sequence (DNA): TGCGCCAGCAGCCCCCGGGACAGGTCTTTAGGGTATGGCTACACCTTC. The full variable domain, in which reference TRBV5-1 and TRBJ1-2 provide the parts outside the CDR3, is KAGVTQTPRYLIKTRGQQVTLSCSPISGHRSVSWYQQTPGQGLQFLFEYFSETQRNKGNFPGRFSGRQFSNSRSEMNVSTLELGDSALYLCASSPRDRSLGYGYTFGSGTRLTVV.